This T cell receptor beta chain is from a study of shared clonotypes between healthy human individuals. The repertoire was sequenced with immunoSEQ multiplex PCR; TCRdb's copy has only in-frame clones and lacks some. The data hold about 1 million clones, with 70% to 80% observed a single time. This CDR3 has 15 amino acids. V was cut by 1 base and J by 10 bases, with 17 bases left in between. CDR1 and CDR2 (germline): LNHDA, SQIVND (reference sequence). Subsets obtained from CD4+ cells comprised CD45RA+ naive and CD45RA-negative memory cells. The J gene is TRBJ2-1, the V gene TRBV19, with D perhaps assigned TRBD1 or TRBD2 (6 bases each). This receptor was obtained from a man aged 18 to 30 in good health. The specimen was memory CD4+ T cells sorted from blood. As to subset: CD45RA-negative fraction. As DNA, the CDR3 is TGTGCCAGTAGTATAGTGGGGGGTCTCCAGGGGGAGCAGTTCTTC. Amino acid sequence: CASSIVGGLQGEQFF.